This T cell receptor beta chain was recovered during a study of CD8 T cells in Susac syndrome. Random-hexamer reverse transcription was applied to roughly 0.5 to 1 ug RNA. From the immunoSEQ multiplex PCR reads, TCRdb called clonotypes with MiXCR, one entry per CDR3 protein. The sample holds about 200,000 distinct CDR3 sequences, around nine tenths seen once. In germline, CDR1 is DFQATT, CDR2 SNEGSKA (reference sequence). Germline trimming cut 0 bases from V and 4 bases from J; bases unmatched to any gene: 7. The CDR3 covers 15 residues. This rearrangement joins TRBV20-1 to TRBJ2-7, with 9 bases lining up with TRBD2. This receptor was obtained from a human donor with Susac syndrome. The source material was CD4+ T cells from PBMCs. The CDR3 reads CSARDLRTSVYEQYF. DNA of the CDR3: TGCAGTGCTAGAGACCTGAGGACTAGCGTTTACGAGCAGTACTTC.